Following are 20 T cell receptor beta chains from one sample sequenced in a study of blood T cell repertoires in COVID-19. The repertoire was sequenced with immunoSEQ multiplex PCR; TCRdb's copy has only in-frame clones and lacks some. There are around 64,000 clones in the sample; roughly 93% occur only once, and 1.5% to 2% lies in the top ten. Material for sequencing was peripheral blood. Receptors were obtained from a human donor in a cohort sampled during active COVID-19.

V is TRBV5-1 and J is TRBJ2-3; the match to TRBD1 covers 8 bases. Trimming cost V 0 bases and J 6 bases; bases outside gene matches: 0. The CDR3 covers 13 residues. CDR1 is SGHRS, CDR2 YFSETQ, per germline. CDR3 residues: CASSLGDRDTQYF. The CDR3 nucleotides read TGCGCCAGCAGCTTGGGGGACAGGGATACGCAGTATTTT.

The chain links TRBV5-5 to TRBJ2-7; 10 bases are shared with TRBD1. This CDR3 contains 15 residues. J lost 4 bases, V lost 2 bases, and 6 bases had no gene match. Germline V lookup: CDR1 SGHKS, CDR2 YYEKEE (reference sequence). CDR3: CASSFSTGGVYEQYF. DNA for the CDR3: TGTGCCAGCAGCTTTTCGACAGGGGGCGTATACGAGCAGTACTTC.

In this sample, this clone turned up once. CDR3 DNA sequence: TGTGCCAGCAGTATTGGGCTACTCACAGATACGCAGTATTTT. Protein sequence: CASSIGLLTDTQYF. The gene calls are TRBV27 and TRBJ2-3; unclear D gene. Germline assignment: CDR1 MNHEY and CDR2 SMNVEV (reference sequence). V was clipped by 5 bases and J by 2 bases, with 11 bases between them. The CDR3 sequence is 14 residues long.

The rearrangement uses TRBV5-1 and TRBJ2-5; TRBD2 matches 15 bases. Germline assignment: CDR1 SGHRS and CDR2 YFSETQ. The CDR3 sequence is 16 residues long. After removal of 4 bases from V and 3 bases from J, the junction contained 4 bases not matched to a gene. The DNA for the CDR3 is TGCGCCAGCAGCCTACGGACTAGCGGGAGGGAAGAGACCCAGTACTTC. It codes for CASSLRTSGREETQYF.

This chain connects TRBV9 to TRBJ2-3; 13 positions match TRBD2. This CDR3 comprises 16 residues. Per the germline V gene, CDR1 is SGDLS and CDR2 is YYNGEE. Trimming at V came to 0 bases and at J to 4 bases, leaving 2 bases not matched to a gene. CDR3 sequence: CASSVETSGGPDTQYF. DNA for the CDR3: TGTGCCAGCAGCGTAGAGACTAGCGGGGGGCCAGATACGCAGTATTTT.

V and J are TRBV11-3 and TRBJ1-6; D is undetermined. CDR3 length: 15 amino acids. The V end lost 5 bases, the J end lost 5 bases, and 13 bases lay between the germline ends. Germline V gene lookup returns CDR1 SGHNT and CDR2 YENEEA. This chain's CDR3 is CASSPRPGDNSPLHF. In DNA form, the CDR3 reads TGTGCCAGCAGCCCCCGCCCCGGGGATAATTCACCCCTCCACTTT.

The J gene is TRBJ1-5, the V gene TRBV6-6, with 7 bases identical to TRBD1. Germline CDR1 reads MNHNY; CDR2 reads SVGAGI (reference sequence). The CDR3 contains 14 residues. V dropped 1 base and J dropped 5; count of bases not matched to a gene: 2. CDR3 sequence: CASSYWGQYQPQHF. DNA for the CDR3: TGTGCCAGCAGTTACTGGGGACAGTATCAGCCCCAGCATTTT.

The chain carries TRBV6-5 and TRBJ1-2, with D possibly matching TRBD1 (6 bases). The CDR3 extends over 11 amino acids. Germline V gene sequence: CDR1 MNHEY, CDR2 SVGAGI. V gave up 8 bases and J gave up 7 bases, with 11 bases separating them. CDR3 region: CASYGGVGYTF. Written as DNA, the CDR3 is TGTGCCAGCTATGGGGGCGTTGGCTACACCTTC.

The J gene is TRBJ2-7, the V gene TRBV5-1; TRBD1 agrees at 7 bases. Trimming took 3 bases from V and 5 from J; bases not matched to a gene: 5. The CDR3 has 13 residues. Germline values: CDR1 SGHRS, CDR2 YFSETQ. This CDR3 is CASSYGQVDEQYF. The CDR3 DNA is TGCGCCAGCAGCTATGGACAGGTGGACGAGCAGTACTTC.

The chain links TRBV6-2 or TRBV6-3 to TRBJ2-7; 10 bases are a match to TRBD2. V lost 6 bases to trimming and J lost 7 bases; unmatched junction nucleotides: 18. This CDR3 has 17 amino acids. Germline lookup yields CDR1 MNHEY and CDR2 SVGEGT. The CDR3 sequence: CASSRLHGLAGVGEQYF. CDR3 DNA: TGTGCCAGCAGCCGCCTACACGGGCTAGCGGGAGTAGGGGAGCAGTACTTC.

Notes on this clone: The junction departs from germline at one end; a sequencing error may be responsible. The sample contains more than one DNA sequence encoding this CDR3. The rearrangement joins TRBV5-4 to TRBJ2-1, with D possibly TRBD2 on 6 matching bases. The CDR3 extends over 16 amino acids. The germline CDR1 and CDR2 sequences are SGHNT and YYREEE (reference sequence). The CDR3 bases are TGTGCTAGCAGCTTGGATACGGGAGTAGCCTACAATGAGCAGTTCTTC. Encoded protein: CASSLDTGVAYNEQFF.

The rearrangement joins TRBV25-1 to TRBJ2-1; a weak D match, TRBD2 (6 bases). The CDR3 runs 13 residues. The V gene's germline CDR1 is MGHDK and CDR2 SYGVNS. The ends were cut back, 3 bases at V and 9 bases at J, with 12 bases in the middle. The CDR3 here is CASSDPGLPEQFF. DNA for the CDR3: TGTGCCAGCAGTGACCCGGGACTGCCTGAGCAGTTCTTC.

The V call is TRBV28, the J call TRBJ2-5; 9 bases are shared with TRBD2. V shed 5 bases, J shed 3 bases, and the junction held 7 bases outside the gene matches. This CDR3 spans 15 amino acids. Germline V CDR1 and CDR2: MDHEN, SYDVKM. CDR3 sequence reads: CASSEPTSGKETQYF. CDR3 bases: TGTGCCAGCAGTGAACCGACTAGCGGAAAAGAGACCCAGTACTTC.

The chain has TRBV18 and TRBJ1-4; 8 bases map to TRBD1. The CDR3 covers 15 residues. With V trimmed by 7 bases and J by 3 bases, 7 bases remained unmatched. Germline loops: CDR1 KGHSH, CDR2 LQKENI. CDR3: CASCQGAAANEKLFF. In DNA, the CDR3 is TGTGCCAGCTGCCAGGGGGCCGCAGCTAATGAAAAACTGTTTTTT.

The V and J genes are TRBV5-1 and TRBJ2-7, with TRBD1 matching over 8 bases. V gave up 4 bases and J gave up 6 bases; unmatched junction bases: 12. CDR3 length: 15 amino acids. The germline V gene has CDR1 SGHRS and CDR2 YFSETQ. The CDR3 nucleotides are TGCGCCAGCAGCCGGGACAGGAACCAAGCAGGCGAGCAGTACTTC. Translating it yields CASSRDRNQAGEQYF.

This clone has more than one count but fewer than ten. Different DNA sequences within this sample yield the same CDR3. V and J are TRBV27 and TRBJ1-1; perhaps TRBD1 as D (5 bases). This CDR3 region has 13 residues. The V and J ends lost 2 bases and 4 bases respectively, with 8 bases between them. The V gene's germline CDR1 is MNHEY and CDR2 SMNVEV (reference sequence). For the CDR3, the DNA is TGTGCCAGCAGTTTACGGGGGAGCACTGAAGCTTTCTTT. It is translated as CASSLRGSTEAFF.

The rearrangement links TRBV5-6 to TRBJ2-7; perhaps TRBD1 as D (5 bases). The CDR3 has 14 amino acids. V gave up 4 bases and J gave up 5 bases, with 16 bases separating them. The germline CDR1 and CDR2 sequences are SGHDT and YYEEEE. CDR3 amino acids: CASSALTAFHEQYF. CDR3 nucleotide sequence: TGTGCCAGCAGCGCGCTGACAGCCTTCCACGAGCAGTACTTC.

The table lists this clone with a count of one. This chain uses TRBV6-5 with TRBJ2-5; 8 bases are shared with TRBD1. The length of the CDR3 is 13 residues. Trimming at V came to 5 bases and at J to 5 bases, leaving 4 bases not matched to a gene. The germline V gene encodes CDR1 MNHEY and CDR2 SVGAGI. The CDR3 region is CASSRTGFETQYF. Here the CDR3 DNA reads TGTGCCAGCAGTCGGACAGGGTTCGAGACCCAGTACTTC.

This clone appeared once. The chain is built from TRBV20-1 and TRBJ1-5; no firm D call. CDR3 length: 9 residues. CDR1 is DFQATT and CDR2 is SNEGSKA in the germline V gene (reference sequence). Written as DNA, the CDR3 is TGCAGACCCGGTAGAGCCCAGCATTTT. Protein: CRPGRAQHF.

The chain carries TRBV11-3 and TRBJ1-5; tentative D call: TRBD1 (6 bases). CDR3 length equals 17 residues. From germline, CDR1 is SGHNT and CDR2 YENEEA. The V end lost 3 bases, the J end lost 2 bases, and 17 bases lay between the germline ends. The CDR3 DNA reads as TGTGCCAGCAGCTTTAAGAGGGGGTTTGTTCGCAATCAGCCCCAGCATTTT. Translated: CASSFKRGFVRNQPQHF.